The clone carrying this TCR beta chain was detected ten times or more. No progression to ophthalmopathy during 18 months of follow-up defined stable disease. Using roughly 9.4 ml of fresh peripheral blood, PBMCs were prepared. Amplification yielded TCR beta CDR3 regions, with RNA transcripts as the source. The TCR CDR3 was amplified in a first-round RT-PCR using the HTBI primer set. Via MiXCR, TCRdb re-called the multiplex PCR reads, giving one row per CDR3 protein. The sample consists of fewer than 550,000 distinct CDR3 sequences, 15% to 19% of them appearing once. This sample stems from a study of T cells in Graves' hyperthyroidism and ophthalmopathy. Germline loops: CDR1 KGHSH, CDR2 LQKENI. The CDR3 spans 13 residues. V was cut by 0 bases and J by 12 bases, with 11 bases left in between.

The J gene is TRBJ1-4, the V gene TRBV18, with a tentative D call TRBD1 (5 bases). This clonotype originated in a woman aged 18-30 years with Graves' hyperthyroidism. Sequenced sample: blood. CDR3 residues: CASSPPVRAQLFF. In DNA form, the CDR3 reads TGTGCCAGCTCACCACCGGTCAGGGCACAACTGTTTTTT.